Shown below are 15 T cell receptor beta chains from a single sample sequenced in a study of blood T cell repertoires in COVID-19. Profiling relied on immunoSEQ multiplex PCR, and the TCRdb table lists in-frame clones only, not all of them. This sample has roughly 290,000 clones, with around 86% found just once. Sequencing input: peripheral blood. These receptors were taken from a woman in her twenties or thirties who had recovered from COVID-19.

V usage is TRBV9 and J usage is TRBJ1-6, with 8 bases fitting TRBD1. The CDR3 sequence is 16 residues long. Germline V gene lookup returns CDR1 SGDLS and CDR2 YYNGEE. The ends lost 3 bases at V and 0 bases at J; junction bases unmatched: 2. The CDR3 spells CASSATGDSYNSPLHF. The CDR3 bases are TGTGCCAGCAGCGCGACAGGGGACTCCTATAATTCACCCCTCCACTTT.

V is TRBV24-1 and J is TRBJ2-1, with D tentatively TRBD1 (5 bases). This CDR3 is built from 16 residues. V gave up 1 base and J gave up 3 bases, with 12 bases separating them. Germline CDR1 KGHDR, CDR2 SFDVKD. CDR3 region: CATSDFKARGYNEQFF. The CDR3 DNA reads TGTGCCACCAGTGATTTTAAGGCTAGGGGCTACAATGAGCAGTTCTTC.

The chain has TRBV5-5 and TRBJ1-1; D perhaps matches TRBD1 (5 bases). Trimming took off 4 bases at V and 4 bases at J, with 17 bases between the two ends. CDR1 and CDR2 from the germline V gene are SGHKS and YYEKEE (reference sequence). The length of the CDR3 is 15 residues. This chain's CDR3 is CASSPGGGVVTEAFF. CDR3 nucleotide sequence: TGTGCCAGCAGCCCGGGCGGGGGAGTAGTCACTGAAGCTTTCTTT.

The chain is built from TRBV21-1 and TRBJ2-2; TRBD2 is the table's D call, not checked against the DNA. TRBV21-1 constitutes a pseudogene. The CDR3 is 16 amino acids. CDR3 nucleotides: TGTGCCAGCGGAGGAGCGGGGGGACCTACCACCGGGGAGCTGTTTTTT. Amino acid sequence: CASGGAGGPTTGELFF.

The rearrangement uses TRBV29-1 and TRBJ2-1; TRBD2 is a possible D gene (6 bases). The CDR3 extends over 17 amino acids. CDR1 SQVTM and CDR2 ANQGSEA come from the germline V gene. The ends were cut back, 1 base at V and 2 bases at J, with 18 bases in the middle. As DNA, the CDR3 is TGCAGCGTTGAAGGTAGCGGAACGTTGGGCCCCTACAATGAGCAGTTCTTC. Encoded protein: CSVEGSGTLGPYNEQFF.

CDR3: CASSYSFGQVSYEQYF. CDR3 nucleotide sequence: TGTGCCAGCAGTTACTCATTCGGACAGGTATCCTACGAGCAGTACTTC. V usage is TRBV6-5 and J usage is TRBJ2-7, with 7 bases lining up with TRBD1. The trim removed 0 bases at V and 1 base at J, leaving 6 bases unmatched. The CDR3 length is 16 residues. The germline gives CDR1 MNHEY, CDR2 SVGAGI.

V usage is TRBV11-1 and J usage is TRBJ1-1, with 7 bases lining up with TRBD1. Germline V gives CDR1 SGHAT, CDR2 FQDESV (reference sequence). V lost 3 bases, J lost 1 base, and 5 bases stayed unmatched. This CDR3 spans 15 amino acids. CDR3 region: CASSFRGTENTEAFF. The CDR3 DNA reads as TGTGCCAGCAGCTTTCGAGGGACAGAGAACACTGAAGCTTTCTTT. The full variable domain, with the rest looked up from reference TRBV11-1 and TRBJ1-1, is EAEVAQSPRYKITEKSQAVAFWCDPISGHATLYWYRQILGQGPELLVQFQDESVVDDSQLPKDRFSAERLKGVDSTLKIQPAELGDSAMYLCASSFRGTENTEAFFGQGTRLTVV.

This clone was seen only a few times. The chain is built from TRBV27 and TRBJ2-7; 8 bases align to TRBD2. CDR1 is MNHEY, CDR2 SMNVEV, per germline (reference sequence). V lost 3 bases to trimming and J lost 4 bases; unmatched junction nucleotides: 5. CDR3 length: 14 amino acids. CDR3 sequence: CASSFGGGPYEQYF. CDR3 DNA sequence: TGTGCCAGCAGTTTCGGCGGGGGGCCTTACGAGCAGTACTTC.

This chain uses TRBV5-6 with TRBJ1-1; unclear D gene. The germline CDR1 and CDR2 sequences are SGHDT and YYEEEE. The V end was cut by 0 bases, the J end by 6 bases, with 9 bases between. The CDR3 sequence is 13 residues long. The chain's CDR3 is CASSLVRGAEAFF. The CDR3, as DNA: TGTGCCAGCAGCTTGGTCCGGGGAGCTGAAGCTTTCTTT. Full variable domain (outside the CDR3, taken from reference TRBV5-6 and TRBJ1-1): DAGVTQSPTHLIKTRGQQVTLRCSPKSGHDTVSWYQQALGQGPQFIFQYYEEEERQRGNFPDRFSGHQFPNYSSELNVNALLLGDSALYLCASSLVRGAEAFFGQGTRLTVV.

About this clone itself: At the DNA level, this CDR3 is encoded by other sequences in the same sample as well. This sequence joins TRBV5-1 and TRBJ2-5; D unresolved. The length of the CDR3 is 13 residues. Germline CDR1 reads SGHRS; CDR2 reads YFSETQ. V was cut by 2 bases and J by 1 base, with 6 bases left in between. The chain's CDR3 is CASSFQAQETQYF. CDR3 DNA: TGCGCCAGCAGCTTTCAGGCCCAAGAGACCCAGTACTTC.

V gene TRBV4-1 combines with J gene TRBJ1-1, with 7 bases matching TRBD1. The germline CDR1 and CDR2 sequences are MGHRA and YSYEKL. Trimming took 3 bases from V and 5 from J; bases not matched to a gene: 3. The CDR3 loop spans 13 amino acids. CDR3 in amino acids: CASSQQQGTEAFF. As DNA, the CDR3 is TGCGCCAGCAGCCAGCAACAGGGGACTGAAGCTTTCTTT.

The chain carries TRBV4-1 and TRBJ2-3; possibly TRBD1 for D (5 bases). This CDR3 is 15 amino acids long. Germline lookup yields CDR1 MGHRA and CDR2 YSYEKL. Trimming pared 0 bases from V and 4 bases from J, leaving 11 bases between. DNA for the CDR3: TGCGCCAGCAGCCAAGATAGGGGCGTCTCAGATACGCAGTATTTT. Protein sequence: CASSQDRGVSDTQYF.

The V gene is TRBV19, the J gene TRBJ1-2; 8 bases map to TRBD1. CDR1 and CDR2 (germline): LNHDA, SQIVND (reference sequence). CDR3 size: 11 residues. Trimming removed 8 bases from V and 7 bases from J; junction bases left unmatched: 3. DNA of the CDR3: TGTGCCAGTCGGACAGGGTTTGGCTACACCTTC. Translation: CASRTGFGYTF.

The CDR3 DNA is TGTGCCAGCAGTTTCGGACAGGGGACCTATGGCTACACCTTC. It yields the protein CASSFGQGTYGYTF. J is TRBJ1-2 and V is TRBV27; 9 nucleotides agree with TRBD1. The CDR3 spans 14 residues. The V gene's germline CDR1 is MNHEY and CDR2 SMNVEV (reference sequence). Losses at the gene ends were 3 bases for V and 4 bases for J; bases not matched to a gene: 3.

The genes are TRBV7-9 and TRBJ2-6; the D gene is possibly TRBD1 (5 bases). The CDR3 covers 16 residues. Germline loops: CDR1 SEHNR, CDR2 FQNEAQ (reference sequence). The V end was cut by 5 bases, the J end by 2 bases, with 13 bases between. CDR3 sequence: CASSPRSGTGANVLTF. CDR3 nucleotides: TGTGCCAGCAGCCCCAGATCAGGGACTGGGGCCAACGTCCTGACTTTC.